Below are 20 T cell receptor beta chains sequenced from a single sample in a study of OX40 agonist ivuxolimab in advanced cancers. Assay used: immunoSEQ multiplex PCR; TCRdb lists only in-frame clones, some missing. This table holds tens of thousands of clones, roughly 85% found once. This material consisted of CD4+ or CD8+ T cells sorted from blood, taken in a trial of the OX40 agonist ivuxolimab. The receptors originated from an adult with an advanced solid tumor such as melanoma, head and neck, liver or kidney cancer.

This clone was detected once. The rearrangement links TRBV19 to TRBJ2-1; the match to TRBD2 covers 9 bases. The CDR3 is 15 amino acids. From germline, CDR1 is LNHDA and CDR2 SQIVND (reference sequence). Trimming removed 6 bases from V and 4 bases from J; junction bases left unmatched: 7. The CDR3 reads CASRTAGGGYNEQFF. DNA of the CDR3: TGTGCCAGTAGGACAGCGGGAGGCGGTTACAATGAGCAGTTCTTC.

The chain couples TRBV7-3 to TRBJ2-5; D gene ambiguous. V was trimmed by 3 bases and J by 2 bases, leaving 7 bases between them. The germline V gene has CDR1 SGHTA and CDR2 FQGTGA. The CDR3 length is 13 residues. In DNA form, the CDR3 reads TGTGCCAGCAGCTTGGCAAATCAAGAGACCCAGTACTTC. It yields the protein CASSLANQETQYF.

The J gene is TRBJ2-3, the V gene TRBV19; 13 bases fit TRBD2. Germline V gene lookup returns CDR1 LNHDA and CDR2 SQIVND (reference sequence). Trimming cost V 6 bases and J 6 bases; bases outside gene matches: 6. The CDR3 covers 15 residues. The CDR3 loop reads CASSGGLAGVDTQYF. The CDR3 region has the DNA TGTGCCAGTAGCGGAGGACTAGCGGGAGTGGATACGCAGTATTTT. Looking up the rest from reference TRBV19 and TRBJ2-3 gives the full variable domain: DGGITQSPKYLFRKEGQNVTLSCEQNLNHDAMYWYRQDPGQGLRLIYYSQIVNDFQKGDIAEGYSVSREKKESFPLTVTSAQKNPTAFYLCASSGGLAGVDTQYFGPGTRLTVL.

The V gene is TRBV9, the J gene TRBJ2-3; D gene unclear. Between the trimmed V and J ends, which lost 2 bases and 0 bases, there was a span of 1 base. The CDR3 extends over 12 amino acids. The germline V gene has CDR1 SGDLS and CDR2 YYNGEE. As DNA, the CDR3 is TGTGCCAGCAGCGTCAGCACAGATACGCAGTATTTT. As protein: CASSVSTDTQYF.

The count of this clone is one. The rearrangement joins TRBV7-2 to TRBJ2-5, with unresolved D. CDR3 length: 13 residues. Per germline, CDR1 SGHTA and CDR2 FQGNSA. Trimming removed 4 bases from V and 2 bases from J, with 8 bases in between. Here the CDR3 reads CASSSGSQETQYF. The CDR3 nucleotides read TGTGCCAGCAGCTCCGGATCTCAAGAGACCCAGTACTTC.

V gene TRBV7-9 combines with J gene TRBJ2-3; TRBD1 agrees at 8 bases. Germline CDR1 SEHNR, CDR2 FQNEAQ (reference sequence). V lost 1 base and J lost 6; bases outside the gene matches: 6. This CDR3 has 15 residues. CDR3 in amino acids: CASSLVTGGPDTQYF. The DNA for the CDR3 is TGTGCCAGCAGCTTAGTCACAGGGGGGCCGGATACGCAGTATTTT. The variable domain in full, completed from reference TRBV7-9 and TRBJ2-3, reads DTGVSQNPRHKITKRGQNVTFRCDPISEHNRLYWYRQTLGQGPEFLTYFQNEAQLEKSRLLSDRFSAERPKGSFSTLEIQRTEQGDSAMYLCASSLVTGGPDTQYFGPGTRLTVL.

The genes are TRBV19 and TRBJ1-1; tentative D call: TRBD1 (5 bases). The V gene lost 4 bases and the J gene lost 1 base, with 10 bases spanning the gap. The V gene's germline CDR1 is LNHDA and CDR2 SQIVND (reference sequence). The CDR3 spans 14 residues. The CDR3 reads CASSRGRTNTEAFF. The CDR3 DNA sequence: TGTGCCAGTAGTAGGGGACGTACGAACACTGAAGCTTTCTTT.

The chain couples TRBV6-6 to TRBJ2-3, with a possible D match to TRBD1 (6 bases). Germline CDR1 is MNHNY and CDR2 is SVGAGI (reference sequence). The CDR3 runs to 15 residues. V was clipped by 7 bases and J by 4 bases, with 18 bases between them. The CDR3 is CASTSDPGVSDTQYF. The CDR3 region has the DNA TGTGCCAGCACCTCCGACCCAGGGGTATCAGATACGCAGTATTTT.

This clone was picked up a small number of times. This chain links TRBV7-9 with TRBJ1-2; D ambiguous. This CDR3 is built from 14 residues. V was trimmed by 1 base and J by 8 bases, leaving 14 bases between them. Germline V gene sequence: CDR1 SEHNR, CDR2 FQNEAQ (reference sequence). CDR3 nucleotide sequence: TGTGCCAGCAGCTTAGGCCAGGCCGCCGGAGGCTACACCTTC. Amino acid sequence: CASSLGQAAGGYTF.

This rearrangement joins TRBV11-2 to TRBJ1-2, with a possible D match to TRBD1 (6 bases). Germline V gene lookup returns CDR1 SGHAT and CDR2 FQNNGV. V was shortened by 5 bases and J by 4 bases, with 11 bases between the two germline ends. The CDR3 runs 13 residues. As DNA, the CDR3 is TGTGCCAGCAGCCCGGGACAAGGCTATGGCTACACCTTC. Amino acid sequence: CASSPGQGYGYTF. Full variable domain (rest looked up from reference TRBV11-2 and TRBJ1-2): EAGVAQSPRYKIIEKRQSVAFWCNPISGHATLYWYQQILGQGPKLLIQFQNNGVVDDSQLPKDRFSAERLKGVDSTLKIQPAKLEDSAVYLCASSPGQGYGYTFGSGTRLTVV.

This clone was counted only a few times. The rearrangement links TRBV11-2 to TRBJ2-1; 9 bases are a match to TRBD2. CDR1 SGHAT and CDR2 FQNNGV come from the germline V gene. The ends lost 5 bases at V and 5 bases at J; junction bases unmatched: 1. There are 13 residues in the CDR3. CDR3 residues: CASSRLADNEQFF. Here the CDR3 DNA reads TGTGCCAGCAGCCGACTAGCGGACAATGAGCAGTTCTTC.

The chain has TRBV7-6 and TRBJ1-3; D remains ambiguous. Germline loops: CDR1 SGHVS, CDR2 FNYEAQ. This CDR3 has 15 amino acids. V was clipped by 5 bases and J by 0 bases, with 11 bases between them. This CDR3 reads CASSGRTGSGNTIYF. The CDR3 DNA follows: TGTGCCAGCAGCGGCAGGACCGGCTCTGGAAACACCATATATTTT.

There are a few counts of this clone. V gene TRBV30 combines with J gene TRBJ2-5; 8 bases line up with TRBD1. The CDR3 sequence is 13 residues long. The germline V gene has CDR1 GTSNPN and CDR2 SVGIG (reference sequence). Unmatched junction bases numbered 7, after V lost 5 bases and J lost 5 bases. CDR3 sequence: CAWGRGPGETQYF. CDR3 coding DNA: TGTGCCTGGGGCAGGGGGCCGGGGGAGACCCAGTACTTC.

This clone was observed a single time. The CDR3 DNA is TGTGCCAGCATGTATTTAGGGCAAAACATTCAGTACTTC. It translates to CASMYLGQNIQYF. The J gene is TRBJ2-4, the V gene TRBV28; no clear D. Germline assignment: CDR1 MDHEN and CDR2 SYDVKM. CDR3 length: 13 residues. V lost 7 bases, J lost 5 bases, and 12 bases lay in between. Variable domain in full (rest from reference TRBV28 and TRBJ2-4): DVKVTQSSRYLVKRTGEKVFLECVQDMDHENMFWYRQDPGLGLRLIYFSYDVKMKEKGDIPEGYSVSREKKERFSLILESASTNQTSMYLCASMYLGQNIQYFGAGTRLSVL.

The V call is TRBV5-1, the J call TRBJ1-2; possible D gene TRBD1, 5 bases. CDR1 is SGHRS and CDR2 is YFSETQ in the germline V gene. CDR3 size: 16 residues. Trimming left V 3 bases short and J 7 bases short, with 22 bases between. This CDR3 is CASSSGDPIGIGGYTF. As DNA, the CDR3 is TGCGCCAGCAGCTCTGGGGACCCTATAGGGATAGGTGGCTACACCTTC.

The chain uses TRBV27 and TRBJ2-1, with 11 nucleotides matching TRBD2. Germline V gene lookup returns CDR1 MNHEY and CDR2 SMNVEV (reference sequence). Trimming removed 2 bases from V and 6 bases from J; junction bases left unmatched: 9. CDR3 length equals 17 residues. The CDR3 nucleotides read TGTGCCAGCAGTTTAACGCGCCGACTAGCGGGAAGCAATGAGCAGTTCTTC. Protein: CASSLTRRLAGSNEQFF.

This chain links TRBV5-1 with TRBJ2-5; D call uncertain. V lost 3 bases to trimming and J lost 1 base, with 16 bases between them. Germline V gene lookup returns CDR1 SGHRS and CDR2 YFSETQ. This CDR3 is built from 16 residues. CDR3 residues: CASSSRHLGAQETQYF. The CDR3 DNA sequence: TGCGCCAGCAGCTCTCGCCATTTGGGCGCCCAAGAGACCCAGTACTTC.

The chain has TRBV30 and TRBJ2-2; D is possibly TRBD2 (6 bases). V was pared by 1 base and J by 6 bases, with 15 bases between. Germline V lookup: CDR1 GTSNPN, CDR2 SVGIG (reference sequence). The CDR3 is 15 amino acids. For the CDR3, the DNA is TGTGCCTGGAGTGCCCCGGGACTCCCCGCCGGGGAGCTGTTTTTT. Translated, it gives CAWSAPGLPAGELFF.

The rearrangement links TRBV14 to TRBJ2-7; D gene ambiguous. The CDR3 spans 14 residues. In germline, CDR1 is SGHDN, CDR2 FVKESK. V shed 1 base and J shed 0 bases, with 7 bases lying between them. This chain's CDR3 is CASSQGYGSYEQYF. CDR3 bases: TGTGCCAGCAGCCAAGGTTACGGCTCCTACGAGCAGTACTTC. Based on the CDR3 plus reference TRBV14 and TRBJ2-7, the full variable domain is EAGVTQFPSHSVIEKGQTVTLRCDPISGHDNLYWYRRVMGKEIKFLLHFVKESKQDESGMPNNRFLAERTGGTYSTLKVQPAELEDSGVYFCASSQGYGSYEQYFGPGTRLTVT.

The J gene is TRBJ1-2, the V gene TRBV5-1; D uncertain. Germline V gene sequence: CDR1 SGHRS, CDR2 YFSETQ. Trimming removed 5 bases from V and 3 bases from J, with 5 bases in between. The CDR3 is 11 residues long. The CDR3 DNA sequence: TGCGCCAGCAGGAATGACTATGGCTACACCTTC. Protein product: CASRNDYGYTF.